The TCR beta chain under discussion was sequenced for a study of T cells in Graves' hyperthyroidism and ophthalmopathy. On this clonotype itself: A junction end diverges from the germline sequence, so it may reflect a read error.

The germline V gene has CDR1 PRHDT and CDR2 FYEKMQ (reference sequence). This CDR3 region has 15 residues. What was amplified from RNA transcripts were TCR beta CDR3 regions. First-round RT-PCR with HTBI primers amplified the TCR CDR3 region. TCRdb reprocessed the multiplex PCR reads with MiXCR, giving one entry per CDR3 protein. The top ten clones hold about 16% of a sample with about 500,000 distinct CDR3 sequences, roughly 15% of them seen once. The TCR originated in a woman younger than 35 with Graves' ophthalmopathy. This chain links TRBV13 with TRBJ1-3, with D uncertain. The specimen was blood. The CDR3 is CATSRLRRPGNTIYF. CDR3 in DNA: TGTGCCACCAGCCGTCTCCGGAGGCCTGGAAACACCATATATTTT.